The rows below give T cell receptor beta chains drawn from one sample of a study of T cells in Graves' hyperthyroidism and ophthalmopathy. TCRdb re-called the multiplex PCR reads with MiXCR, one entry per CDR3 protein. The data contain 300,000 to 400,000 distinct CDR3 sequences, around 13% of them seen just once; the ten biggest clones take up around 9.2%. The source material was blood. The receptors stem from a woman between 18 and 29 years old with Graves' hyperthyroidism. CDR3s include the opening cysteine and the closing phenylalanine or tryptophan. The D gene is left open where the match is weak. Size values are once, few and many counts, or a class for expanded clones, and some rows have none.

j_call v_call clone_size d_call cdr3_aa cdr3_nt
TRBJ2-3 TRBV19 . . CASSTQGRATDTQYF TGTGCCAGTAGTACACAGGGTCGGGCCACAGATACGCAGTATTTT
TRBJ2-7 TRBV7-2 many . CASRSRQDYYEQYF TGTGCCAGCAGGTCTCGACAGGATTACTACGAGCAGTACTTC
TRBJ1-6 TRBV20-1 . . CTIPLFRNERHSPLHF TGCACCATCCCTCTCTTTCGAAACGAAAGGCATTCACCCCTCCACTTT
TRBJ2-3 TRBV9 . . CASSVLAHSTDTQYF TGTGCCAGCAGCGTTTTGGCCCATAGCACAGATACGCAGTATTTT
TRBJ2-5 TRBV2 many TRBD1 CASSGGTGGQETQYF TGTGCCAGCAGTGGGGGGACAGGGGGCCAAGAGACCCAGTACTTC
TRBJ1-5 TRBV7-2 many . CASSWGASNQPQHF TGTGCCAGCAGCTGGGGAGCTAGCAATCAGCCCCAGCATTTT
TRBJ2-7 TRBV5-6 many TRBD2 CASSRGLAAYEQYF TGTGCCAGCAGTCGAGGACTAGCGGCCTACGAGCAGTACTTC
TRBJ1-4 TRBV12-3/TRBV12-4 many . CASSLDPEEKLFF TGTGCCAGCAGTTTAGATCCAGAAGAAAAACTGTTTTTT
TRBJ1-4 TRBV27 few . CASRPLSGRAPAFATNEKLFF TGTGCCAGCAGACCGCTTTCCGGCAGGGCCCCGGCCTTTGCAACTAATGAAAAACTGTTTTTT
TRBJ2-7 TRBV28 many . CAWGRGGYEQYF TGTGCCTGGGGGCGCGGGGGTTACGAGCAGTACTTC
TRBJ1-6 TRBV18 few . CASSPCDSTNSPLHF TGTGCCAGCTCACCATGCGACTCGACTAATTCACCCCTCCACTTT
TRBJ2-3 TRBV12-3/TRBV12-4 . TRBD2 CASSLPPGLAGVPEYF TGTGCCAGCAGTTTGCCTCCCGGACTAGCGGGGGTCCCGGAGTATTTT
TRBJ2-3 TRBV11-2 many TRBD2 CASSFTSGADTQYF TGTGCCAGCAGCTTCACTAGCGGGGCAGATACGCAGTATTTT
TRBJ2-4 TRBV18 . TRBD2 CASSRFLAGGPLLLQYF TGTGCCAGCTCACGGTTCTTAGCGGGAGGACCCCTTTTGCTTCAGTACTTC
TRBJ2-7 TRBV19 few . CASSDTDSPLEQYF TGTGCCAGTAGCGACACGGACAGCCCCCTCGAGCAGTACTTC
TRBJ2-2 TRBV5-5 many TRBD2 CASNLPLAGTPTGELFF TGTGCCAGCAACTTACCACTAGCGGGGACCCCCACCGGGGAGCTGTTTTTT
TRBJ1-1 TRBV7-2 . TRBD1 CASSFPRGYRGDTEAFF TGTGCCAGCAGCTTCCCCCGGGGTTACAGGGGTGACACTGAAGCTTTCTTT
TRBJ1-1 TRBV6-1 medium-sized . CASSGTGTQNAEAFF TGTGCCAGCAGTGGTACGGGGACCCAGAACGCTGAAGCTTTCTTT
TRBJ2-5 TRBV6-2/TRBV6-3 . . CTSMEGFQETQYF TGTACCAGCATGGAGGGGTTCCAAGAGACCCAGTACTTC
TRBJ1-2 TRBV15 . TRBD1 CATSRNRDRVDGYTF TGTGCCACCAGCAGGAACCGGGACAGGGTTGATGGCTACACCTTC
TRBJ1-4 TRBV6-1 many . CASSEGLYANFATNEKLFF TGTGCCAGCAGTGAAGGGCTATACGCGAACTTTGCAACTAATGAAAAACTGTTTTTT
TRBJ2-4 TRBV4-1 many . CASSPGRGENIQYF TGCGCCAGCAGCCCGGGGAGGGGGGAAAACATTCAGTACTTC
TRBJ2-1 TRBV12-3/TRBV12-4 many TRBD2 CASTPGLDHNEQFF TGTGCCAGCACCCCGGGACTAGACCACAATGAGCAGTTCTTC
TRBJ2-7 TRBV7-8 many . CASSLGTVGYEQYF TGTGCCAGCAGCCTGGGGACGGTGGGCTACGAGCAGTACTTC
TRBJ1-3 TRBV7-9 many . CASNPLGGNTIYF TGTGCCAGCAACCCGCTGGGCGGAAACACCATATATTTT
TRBJ2-7 TRBV9 many TRBD2 CASSSGLAGGEQYF TGTGCCAGCAGCTCGGGACTAGCTGGCGGAGAGCAGTACTTC
TRBJ1-1 TRBV5-1 many TRBD1 CASSLAPGGGIEAFF TGCGCCAGCAGCTTGGCTCCAGGGGGTGGGATTGAAGCTTTCTTT
TRBJ2-1 TRBV28 many . CASSLAGIGNEQFF TGTGCCAGCAGTTTAGCGGGAATAGGCAATGAGCAGTTCTTC
TRBJ1-1 TRBV28 few . CASRWGTGNTEVFF .
TRBJ1-4 TRBV3-1 many . CASSQEGAPGEKLFF TGTGCCAGCAGCCAAGAAGGGGCCCCTGGGGAAAAACTGTTTTTT
TRBJ2-2 TRBV24-1 many TRBD2 CAVGTSLHTGELFF TGTGCCGTCGGGACTAGTTTACACACCGGGGAGCTGTTTTTT
TRBJ1-6 TRBV6-1 few . CASERDNSPLHF TGTGCCAGCGAGAGGGATAATTCACCCCTCCACTTT
TRBJ2-3 TRBV6-1 many . CASSVGGSESDTQYF TGTGCCAGCAGTGTTGGAGGGAGTGAATCAGATACGCAGTATTTT
TRBJ1-1 TRBV2 many . CASRKEQGYSEAFF TGTGCCAGCAGAAAAGAGCAGGGTTATTCTGAAGCTTTCTTT
TRBJ1-5 TRBV20-1 many . CSASSRVVHPQHF TGCAGTGCTAGCTCCAGGGTTGTTCACCCCCAGCATTTT
TRBJ2-1 TRBV12-3/TRBV12-4 many . CASSLGGNYNEQFF TGTGCCAGCAGTTTGGGCGGGAACTACAATGAGCAGTTCTTC